Below are 24 T cell receptor beta chains sequenced from a single sample in a study of CXCR3-negative and CXCR3-positive naive CD8 T cells. Study-level results: Naive cells with CXCR3 showed TRB CDR3s that were more hydrophobic than those in CXCR3-negative naive cells.

In preparing the TRB cDNA libraries, 5' RACE with UMI labels was used. TCRdb re-called the 5' RACE reads and shows each CDR3 protein once, DNA omitted. This repertoire includes 55,000 to 75,000 distinct CDR3 sequences. Their antigens are not known. Material: naive CXCR3+ CD8+ T cells from blood. As to subset: CD45RO-CCR7+CD27+CD95- naive CD8+ T cells expressing CXCR3 (TNR3+). The receptors were gathered from a human donor in good health. Some clones in this sample may be carry-over from other donors' samples.

CDR3 amino acids: CASSLERSGYNEQFF. The V call is TRBV7-7, the J call TRBJ2-1. The CDR3 runs 15 residues. Germline V gene data show CDR1 as SSHAT and CDR2 as FNYEAQ (reference sequence).

The gene calls are TRBV28 and TRBJ1-1; TCRdb's assignment of TRBD1 cannot be checked, as there is no DNA. CDR3 length equals 14 residues. The germline V gene encodes CDR1 MDHEN and CDR2 SYDVKM. CDR3 loop: CASTPGTDPSLAFF.

This chain joins TRBV12-5 and TRBJ1-4. Germline V CDR1 and CDR2: LGHNT, FRNRAP. The CDR3 spans 15 residues. CDR3 sequence reads: CASGLITATNEKLFF.

The rearrangement uses TRBV29-1 and TRBJ1-3; without DNA, the TCRdb call of TRBD1 cannot be checked. This CDR3 has 11 residues. The germline gives CDR1 SQVTM, CDR2 ANQGSEA. CDR3 in amino acids: CSGRASDTIYF.

The chain combines TRBV5-5 with TRBJ1-2; the TCRdb call, TRBD1, lacks DNA for checking. Germline V gene lookup returns CDR1 SGHKS and CDR2 YYEKEE (reference sequence). The CDR3 is made up of 13 amino acids. CDR3: CASSRDTDYGYTF.

CDR3 amino acids: CASSLEEGPQPDTQYF. The chain combines TRBV5-1 with TRBJ2-3; TCRdb designates TRBD2, a call that cannot be tested without DNA. The length of the CDR3 is 16 residues. From germline, CDR1 is SGHRS and CDR2 YFSETQ.

V usage is TRBV7-9 and J usage is TRBJ2-2; absent DNA, TCRdb's TRBD1 call cannot be checked. The CDR3 loop spans 14 amino acids. CDR1 and CDR2 (germline): SEHNR, FQNEAQ (reference sequence). The chain's CDR3 is CASSARQGPGELFF.

Here the CDR3 reads CASSASGTYNEQFF. V usage is TRBV25-1 and J usage is TRBJ2-1; TCRdb's assignment of TRBD2 cannot be checked, as there is no DNA. Germline V gene data show CDR1 as MGHDK and CDR2 as SYGVNS. This CDR3 has 14 amino acids.

This rearrangement joins TRBV19 to TRBJ1-2. The CDR3 consists of 13 residues. Germline V gives CDR1 LNHDA, CDR2 SQIVND (reference sequence). CDR3 amino acids: CASSLGGLYGYTF.

The genes are TRBV29-1 and TRBJ1-2; no DNA is available, so the TRBD1 call from TCRdb remains unchecked. CDR3 size: 14 residues. The germline V gene encodes CDR1 SQVTM and CDR2 ANQGSEA. The CDR3 protein is CSVEDLGGYGGYTF.

V is TRBV4-1 and J is TRBJ2-3. The CDR3 is 18 amino acids. Per the germline V gene, CDR1 is MGHRA and CDR2 is YSYEKL. CDR3 residues: CASSQPYMVTDLLHTQYF.

V gene TRBV6-1 combines with J gene TRBJ2-2; TCRdb proposes TRBD1, but this gene call is untestable without DNA. The CDR3 is 15 residues long. The germline gives CDR1 MNHNS, CDR2 SASEGT. CDR3 loop: CASRPGQANTGELFF.

V and J are TRBV29-1 and TRBJ2-1; TCRdb's D gene call, TRBD2, goes unchecked for lack of DNA. This CDR3 has 14 residues. CDR1 and CDR2 (germline): SQVTM, ANQGSEA. The CDR3 loop reads CSVVPGGSYNEQFF.

The chain links TRBV6-5 to TRBJ2-7; the D gene TCRdb calls, TRBD1, cannot be checked with no DNA. Germline lookup yields CDR1 MNHEY and CDR2 SVGAGI. This CDR3 is 13 amino acids long. The CDR3 sequence: CASNPRHPYEQYF.

V gene TRBV28 combines with J gene TRBJ2-7; TCRdb's D gene call, TRBD2, goes unchecked for lack of DNA. The CDR3 contains 17 residues. From germline, CDR1 is MDHEN and CDR2 SYDVKM. CDR3 protein: CASSLGLAGGRSYEQYF.

This rearrangement joins TRBV23-1 to TRBJ2-1; TCRdb names TRBD1, which stays unverified in the absence of DNA. TRBV23-1 is filed as an ORF, its function uncertain. CDR3 size: 14 residues. CDR3: CASRPGTSYNEQFF.

The chain employs TRBV6-2 or TRBV6-3 and TRBJ2-7; without DNA, the TCRdb call of TRBD2 cannot be checked. Germline assignment: CDR1 MNHEY and CDR2 SVGEGT. The CDR3 length is 17 residues. This CDR3 is CASSYRTSGAPPYEQYF.

CDR3 in amino acids: CASSPGTGAYCGYTF. This sequence joins TRBV21-1 and TRBJ1-2; TCRdb calls TRBD1, which cannot be checked without DNA. TRBV21-1 is a documented pseudogene. The CDR3 is 15 amino acids.

V is TRBV15 and J is TRBJ2-1; there is no DNA to check the TCRdb D call of TRBD1. Looked up from germline, CDR1 is LNHNV and CDR2 is YYDKDF (reference sequence). The CDR3 length is 15 residues. CDR3 amino acids: CATSRTGGAGNEQFF.

The genes are TRBV9 and TRBJ2-7. This CDR3 has 13 amino acids. Germline V gene data show CDR1 as SGDLS and CDR2 as YYNGEE. Here the CDR3 reads CASSVEGLNEQYF.

The chain joins TRBV7-8 to TRBJ2-7; without DNA, the TCRdb call of TRBD1 cannot be checked. There are 13 residues in the CDR3. Germline values: CDR1 SGHVS, CDR2 FQNEAQ. The CDR3 here is CASSTDRAYEQYF.

This CDR3 is CASEPRGRGTEAFF. The chain uses TRBV7-9 and TRBJ1-1; TCRdb reports TRBD1, a call that lacks DNA to check it against. Germline CDR1 and CDR2: SEHNR and FQNEAQ (reference sequence). The CDR3 is 14 amino acids.

The genes are TRBV9 and TRBJ1-2. CDR1 SGDLS and CDR2 YYNGEE come from the germline V gene. The CDR3 consists of 15 residues. CDR3 protein: CASSVARTSNYGYTF.

This chain links TRBV27 with TRBJ1-2; TCRdb calls TRBD1, which cannot be checked without DNA. The CDR3 runs to 16 residues. Germline V gene sequence: CDR1 MNHEY, CDR2 SMNVEV (reference sequence). The CDR3 protein is CASSLSPGNSLYGYTF.